Here is one TCR beta chain with its context. The clone's antigen remains unknown. Base-call qualities are not available, and no considerably larger clone is one nucleotide away. The collaborating institutions used their own protocols to collect whole blood in K2EDTA tubes. Collaborator samples were shipped for TCRbeta analysis as frozen whole blood, isolated PBMCs, or DNA extracted from either sample type. This sample stems from a study of blood T cell repertoires in COVID-19 (dated by TCRdb to about 2020). Study-wide context: Collaborator samples came from the United States, Italy and Spain and covered acute and convalescent phases of COVID-19. Subjects who had been exposed to COVID-19, were actively infected with it, or had recovered from it provided the deeply sampled blood TCRbeta repertoires that made up the dataset. The prospective study material was composed of cDNA or gDNA derived from T cells, B-cell-depleted T cells, or PBMCs. Sample metadata almost always included a de-identified subject ID, COVID-19 status, age in years and sex. Where available, HLA class I and class II types were taken from metadata supplied by the sample provider and were not determined by assay-based typing. The repertoires were released in a freely available public database intended as a resource for research on the immune response to SARS-CoV-2. Samples were obtained from the ongoing ImmuneRACE study (first 160 participants) and from 950 to 1,500 subjects provided by 6 global collaborators. The study at large found these results: Clinical and demographic metadata were provided uncurated, with the amount varying by source and participant.

TCRbeta CDR3 regions were amplified from genomic DNA by means of the immunoSEQ Assay, a bias-controlled multiplex PCR. As for how the authors treated the data: Nucleated cell counts per sample were estimated from amplification of reference gene primers within the assay. To quantify the absolute abundance of each unique TCRbeta CDR3 rearrangement, sequence reads were collapsed and filtered. Productive Simpson clonality was computed per sample as the square root of Simpson's diversity index over productive rearrangements. The clones in this table, taken by TCRdb from immuneACCESS, are in-frame only. Not every clone is retained; where verified, under half of the shortfall comes from an unresolved V gene, and the cause of the rest is unknown. V, J and clone size reflect that table, while D and trimming were determined from the DNA. This sample comprises about 150,000 clones, 75% to 90% of them detected only once. The ten top clones hold roughly 14% of the sample.

The germline V gene gives CDR1 as MDHEN and CDR2 as SYDVKM. The CDR3, cysteine through phenylalanine, is 16 amino acids long. The kept DNA is CDR3 alone, 48 bases in frame from the first base. The junction shows trimming of 6 bases on V and 1 base on J, plus 16 bases between the germline ends. Recombination linked TRBV28 to TRBJ1-3; a tentative D call is TRBD1 (5 bases match). The specimen sequenced was peripheral blood. The clonotype was recovered from a woman aged 40 to 55 with acute or convalescent COVID-19. Here the CDR3 is given as CASSTNYRLSGNTIYF. The DNA is TGTGCCAGCAGCACAAACTACAGGCTGTCTGGAAACACCATATATTTT.